This T cell receptor (beta chain) was identified during a study of T cell responses to AZD1222 COVID-19 vaccine. The method was immunoSEQ multiplex PCR; TCRdb's version includes in-frame clones alone and lacks a portion of them. The data contain 120,000 or so clones, 92% of them singletons. J lost 4 bases, V lost 5 bases, and 10 bases had no gene match. Germline values: CDR1 SGHVS, CDR2 FNYEAQ. The CDR3 is 16 residues long. This sequence joins TRBV7-6 and TRBJ2-2; 7 nucleotides line up with TRBD2. The source of this sequence is an adult in good health. The specimen comprised peripheral blood, sampled on day 0 of AZD1222 vaccination. The CDR3 loop is CASSRGLGVGTGELFF. As DNA, the CDR3 is TGTGCCAGCAGCAGAGGACTAGGTGTGGGCACCGGGGAGCTGTTTTTT.